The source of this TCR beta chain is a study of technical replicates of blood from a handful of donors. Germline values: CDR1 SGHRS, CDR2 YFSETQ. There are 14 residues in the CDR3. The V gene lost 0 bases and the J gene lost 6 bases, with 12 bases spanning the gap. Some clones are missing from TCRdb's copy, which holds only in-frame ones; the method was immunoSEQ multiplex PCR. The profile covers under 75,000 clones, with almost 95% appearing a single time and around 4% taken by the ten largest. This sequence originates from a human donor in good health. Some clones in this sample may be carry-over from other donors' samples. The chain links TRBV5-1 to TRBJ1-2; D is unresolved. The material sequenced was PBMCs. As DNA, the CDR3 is TGCGCCAGCAGCTTGGCAGGCCAGGATGATGGCTACACCTTC. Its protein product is CASSLAGQDDGYTF.